This TCR beta chain was retrieved from a study of molecular identifiers for immune sequencing clone quantification. Study-wide context: Replicates split RNA from around 20,000 or 100,000 naive CD8 cells five ways, and the researchers sequenced four portions.

The length of the CDR3 is 15 residues. Trimming stripped 8 bases from V and 4 bases from J, with 18 bases between. Germline lookup yields CDR1 SGHTA and CDR2 FQGNSA. Previously described methods with listed TCR primers produced the bulk TCR libraries. TCRdb passed the PCR reads through MiXCR, listing each CDR3 protein once. The sample has about 67,000 distinct CDR3 sequences, about 17% seen once; the top ten hold 1.4% to 1.5%. This clonotype was observed many times. The clonotype originates from a human donor in good health. Some libraries in this study had Jurkat cell RNA spiked in. The specimen was naive CD8+ T cells from blood, with Jurkat cell RNA spiked in. As for subset: FACS-sorted CD8+CD4-CCR7+CD45RA+ naive T cells. V and J are TRBV7-2 and TRBJ1-5; D unresolved. CDR3 sequence reads: CASAPFHTANQPQHF. DNA of the CDR3: TGTGCCAGCGCACCGTTCCACACCGCTAATCAGCCCCAGCATTTT.